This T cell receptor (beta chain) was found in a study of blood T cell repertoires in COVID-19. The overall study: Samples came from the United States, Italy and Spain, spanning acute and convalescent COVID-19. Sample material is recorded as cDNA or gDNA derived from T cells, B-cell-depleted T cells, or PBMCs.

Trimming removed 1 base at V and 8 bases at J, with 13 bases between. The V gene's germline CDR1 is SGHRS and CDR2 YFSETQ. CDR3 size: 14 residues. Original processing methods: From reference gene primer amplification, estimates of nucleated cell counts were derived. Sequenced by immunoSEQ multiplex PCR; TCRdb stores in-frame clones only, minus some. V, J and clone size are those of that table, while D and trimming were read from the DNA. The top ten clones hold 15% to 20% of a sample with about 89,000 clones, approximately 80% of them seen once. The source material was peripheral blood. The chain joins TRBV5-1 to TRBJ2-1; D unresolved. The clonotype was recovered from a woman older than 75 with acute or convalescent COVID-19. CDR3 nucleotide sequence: TGCGCCAGCAGCTTGAACTACCTTGTCGATGAGCAGTTCTTC. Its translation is CASSLNYLVDEQFF.